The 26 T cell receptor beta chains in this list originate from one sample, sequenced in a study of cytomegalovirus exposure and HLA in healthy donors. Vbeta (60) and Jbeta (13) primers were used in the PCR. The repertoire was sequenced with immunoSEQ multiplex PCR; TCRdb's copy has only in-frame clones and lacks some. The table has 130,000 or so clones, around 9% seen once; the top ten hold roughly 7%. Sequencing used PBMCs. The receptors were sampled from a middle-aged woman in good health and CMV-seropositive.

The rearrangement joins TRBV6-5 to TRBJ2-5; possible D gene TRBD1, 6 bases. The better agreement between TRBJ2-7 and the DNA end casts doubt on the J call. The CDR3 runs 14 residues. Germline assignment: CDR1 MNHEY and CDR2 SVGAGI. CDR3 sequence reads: CASMAGVPAYEQYF. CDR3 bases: TGTGCCAGCATGGCAGGGGTTCCCGCCTACGAGCAGTACTTC.

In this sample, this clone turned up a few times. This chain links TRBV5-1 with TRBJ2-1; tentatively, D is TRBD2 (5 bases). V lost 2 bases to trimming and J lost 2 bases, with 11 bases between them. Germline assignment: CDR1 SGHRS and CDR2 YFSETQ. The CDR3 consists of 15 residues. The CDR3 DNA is TGCGCCAGCAGCTTTGAGGGAGCGACCTACAATGAGCAGTTCTTC. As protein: CASSFEGATYNEQFF.

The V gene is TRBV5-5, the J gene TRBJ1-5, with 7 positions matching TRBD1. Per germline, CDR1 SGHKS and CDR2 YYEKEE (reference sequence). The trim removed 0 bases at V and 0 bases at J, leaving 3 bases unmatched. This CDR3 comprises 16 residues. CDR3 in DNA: TGTGCCAGCAGCTTGGAGACAGGGCTTAGCAATCAGCCCCAGCATTTT. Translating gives CASSLETGLSNQPQHF.

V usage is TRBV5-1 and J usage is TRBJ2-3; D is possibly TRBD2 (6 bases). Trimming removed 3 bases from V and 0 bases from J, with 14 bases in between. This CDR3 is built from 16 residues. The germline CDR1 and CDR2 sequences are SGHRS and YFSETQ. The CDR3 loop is CASSWGIAVSTDTQYF. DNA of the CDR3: TGCGCCAGCAGCTGGGGAATAGCGGTTAGCACAGATACGCAGTATTTT.

Written as DNA, the CDR3 is TGCGCCAGCAGAGGTAGCGGGGGGGCCGACACCGGGGAGCTGTTTTTT. The encoded protein is CASRGSGGADTGELFF. The chain is built from TRBV5-1 and TRBJ2-2, with TRBD2 identical over 11 bases. Losses at the gene ends were 5 bases for V and 3 bases for J; bases not matched to a gene: 6. Germline CDR1 reads SGHRS; CDR2 reads YFSETQ. This CDR3 spans 16 amino acids.

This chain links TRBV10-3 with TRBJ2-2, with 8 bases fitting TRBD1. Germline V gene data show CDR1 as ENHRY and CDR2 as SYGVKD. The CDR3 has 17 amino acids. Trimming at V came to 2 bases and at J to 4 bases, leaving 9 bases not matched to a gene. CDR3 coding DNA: TGTGCCATCAGTGAGGTTGGGGGACAGGTGGCCACCGGGGAGCTGTTTTTT. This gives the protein CAISEVGGQVATGELFF.

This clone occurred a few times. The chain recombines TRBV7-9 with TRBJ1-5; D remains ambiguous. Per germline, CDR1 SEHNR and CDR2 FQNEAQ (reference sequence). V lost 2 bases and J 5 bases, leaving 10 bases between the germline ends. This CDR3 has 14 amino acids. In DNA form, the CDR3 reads TGTGCCAGCAGCTTAAAAGGGAGCGATCAGCCCCAGCATTTT. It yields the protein CASSLKGSDQPQHF.

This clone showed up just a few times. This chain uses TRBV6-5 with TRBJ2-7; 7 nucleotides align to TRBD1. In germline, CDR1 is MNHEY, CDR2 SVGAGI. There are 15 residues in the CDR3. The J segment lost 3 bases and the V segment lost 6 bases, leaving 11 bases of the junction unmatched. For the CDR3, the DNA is TGTGCCAGCAGAGAAACCGGGACAGCGGACTACGAGCAGTACTTC. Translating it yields CASRETGTADYEQYF.

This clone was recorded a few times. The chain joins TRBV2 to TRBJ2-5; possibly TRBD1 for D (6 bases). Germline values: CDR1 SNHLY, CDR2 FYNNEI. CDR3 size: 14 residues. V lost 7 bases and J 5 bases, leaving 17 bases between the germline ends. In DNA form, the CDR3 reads TGTGCCAGCACTCGAGGCGGCAGGGGTGAGACCCAGTACTTC. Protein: CASTRGGRGETQYF. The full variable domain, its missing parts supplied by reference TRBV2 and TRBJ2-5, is EPEVTQTPSHQVTQMGQEVILRCVPISNHLYFYWYRQILGQKVEFLVSFYNNEISEKSEIFDDQFSVERPDGSNFTLKIRSTKLEDSAMYFCASTRGGRGETQYFGPGTRLLVL.

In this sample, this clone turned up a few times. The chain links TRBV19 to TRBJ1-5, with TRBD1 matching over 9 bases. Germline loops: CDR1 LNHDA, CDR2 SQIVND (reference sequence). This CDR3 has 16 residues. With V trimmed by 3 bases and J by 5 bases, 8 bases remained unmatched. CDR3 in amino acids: CASSINTGTGYQPQHF. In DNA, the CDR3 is TGTGCCAGTAGTATCAACACCGGGACAGGGTATCAGCCCCAGCATTTT.

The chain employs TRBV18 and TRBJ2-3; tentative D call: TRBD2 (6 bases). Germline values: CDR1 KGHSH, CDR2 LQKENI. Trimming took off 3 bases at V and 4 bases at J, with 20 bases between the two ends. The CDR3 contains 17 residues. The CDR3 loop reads CASSPNLEGLIADTQYF. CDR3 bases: TGTGCCAGCTCACCTAACTTAGAGGGACTTATCGCAGATACGCAGTATTTT.

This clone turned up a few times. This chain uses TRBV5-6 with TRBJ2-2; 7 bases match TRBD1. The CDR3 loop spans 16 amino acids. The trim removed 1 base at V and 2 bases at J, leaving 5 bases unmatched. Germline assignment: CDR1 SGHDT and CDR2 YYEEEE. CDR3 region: CASSLRDSLNTGELFF. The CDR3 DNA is TGTGCCAGCAGCTTGAGGGACAGCCTCAACACCGGGGAGCTGTTTTTT. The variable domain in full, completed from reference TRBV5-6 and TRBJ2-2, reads DAGVTQSPTHLIKTRGQQVTLRCSPKSGHDTVSWYQQALGQGPQFIFQYYEEEERQRGNFPDRFSGHQFPNYSSELNVNALLLGDSALYLCASSLRDSLNTGELFFGEGSRLTVL.

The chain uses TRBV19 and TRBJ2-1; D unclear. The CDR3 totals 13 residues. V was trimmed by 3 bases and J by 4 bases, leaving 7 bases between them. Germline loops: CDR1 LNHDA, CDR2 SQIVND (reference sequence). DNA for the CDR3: TGTGCCAGTAGTATTGGCATGTACAATGAGCAGTTCTTC. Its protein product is CASSIGMYNEQFF.

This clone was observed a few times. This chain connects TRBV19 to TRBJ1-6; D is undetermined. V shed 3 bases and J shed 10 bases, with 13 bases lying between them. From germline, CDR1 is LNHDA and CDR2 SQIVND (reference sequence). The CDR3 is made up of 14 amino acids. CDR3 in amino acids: CASSISGTYSPLHF. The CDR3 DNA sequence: TGTGCCAGTAGTATCTCAGGAACCTACTCACCCCTCCACTTT.

The CDR3, as DNA: TGTGCTAGTGGTTTGGTACTGGGGGGACTCCCTGAAGCTTTCTTT. Translating it yields CASGLVLGGLPEAFF. The J gene is TRBJ1-1, the V gene TRBV12-5, with a tentative D call TRBD1 (5 bases). Trimming pared 0 bases from V and 6 bases from J, leaving 14 bases between. The V gene's germline CDR1 is LGHNT and CDR2 FRNRAP. The CDR3 runs to 15 residues.

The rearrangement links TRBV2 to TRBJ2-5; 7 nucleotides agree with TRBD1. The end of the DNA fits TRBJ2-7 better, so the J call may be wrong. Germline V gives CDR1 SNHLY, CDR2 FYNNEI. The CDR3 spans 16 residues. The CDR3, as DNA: TGTGCCAGCAGTTGGAAAGTACAGGGGTTCCAAAACGAGCAGTACTTC. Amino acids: CASSWKVQGFQNEQYF.

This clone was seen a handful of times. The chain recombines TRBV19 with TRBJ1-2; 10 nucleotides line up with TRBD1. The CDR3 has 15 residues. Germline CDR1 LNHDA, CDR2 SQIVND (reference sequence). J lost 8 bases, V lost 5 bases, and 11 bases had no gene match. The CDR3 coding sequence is TGTGCCAGTAGTCGGACAGGGGGGGGATACGAGGGCTACACCTTC. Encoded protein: CASSRTGGGYEGYTF.

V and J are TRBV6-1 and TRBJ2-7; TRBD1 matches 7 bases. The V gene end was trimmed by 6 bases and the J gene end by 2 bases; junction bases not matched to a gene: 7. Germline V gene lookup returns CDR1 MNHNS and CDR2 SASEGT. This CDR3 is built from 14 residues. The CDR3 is CASRTDREPYEQYF. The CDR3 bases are TGTGCCAGCAGAACCGACAGGGAACCCTACGAGCAGTACTTC.

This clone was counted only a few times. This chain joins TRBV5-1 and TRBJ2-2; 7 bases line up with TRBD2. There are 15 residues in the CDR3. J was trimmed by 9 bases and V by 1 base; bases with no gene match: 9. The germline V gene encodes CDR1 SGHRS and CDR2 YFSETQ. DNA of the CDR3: TGCGCCAGCAGCTTGAGTAACGGGGGGAATCGGGAGCTGTTTTTT. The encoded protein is CASSLSNGGNRELFF. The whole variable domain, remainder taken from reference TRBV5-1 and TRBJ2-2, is KAGVTQTPRYLIKTRGQQVTLSCSPISGHRSVSWYQQTPGQGLQFLFEYFSETQRNKGNFPGRFSGRQFSNSRSEMNVSTLELGDSALYLCASSLSNGGNRELFFGEGSRLTVL.

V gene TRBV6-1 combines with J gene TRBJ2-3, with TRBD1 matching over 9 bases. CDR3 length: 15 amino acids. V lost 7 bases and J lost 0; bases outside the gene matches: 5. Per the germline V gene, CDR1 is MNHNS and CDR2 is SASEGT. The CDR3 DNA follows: TGTGCCAGCACAGTGGGACAGGGAAGCACAGATACGCAGTATTTT. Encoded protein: CASTVGQGSTDTQYF.

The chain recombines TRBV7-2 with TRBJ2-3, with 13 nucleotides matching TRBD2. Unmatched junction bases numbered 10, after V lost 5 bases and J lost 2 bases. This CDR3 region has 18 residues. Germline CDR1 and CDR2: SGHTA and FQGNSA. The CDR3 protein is CASSPHRLAGGYTDTQYF. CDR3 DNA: TGTGCCAGCAGCCCCCACAGACTAGCGGGGGGATACACAGATACGCAGTATTTT.

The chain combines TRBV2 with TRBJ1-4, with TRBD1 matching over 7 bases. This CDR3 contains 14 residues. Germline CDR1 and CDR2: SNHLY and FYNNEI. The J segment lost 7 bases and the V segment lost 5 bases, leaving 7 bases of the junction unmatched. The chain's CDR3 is CASSSQGIGEKLFF. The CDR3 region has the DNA TGTGCCAGCAGTTCACAGGGGATAGGTGAAAAACTGTTTTTT.

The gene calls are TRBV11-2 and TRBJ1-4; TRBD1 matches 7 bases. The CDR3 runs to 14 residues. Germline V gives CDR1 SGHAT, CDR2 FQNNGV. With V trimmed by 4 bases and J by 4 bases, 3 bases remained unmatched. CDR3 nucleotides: TGTGCCAGCAGCTCTAGGGGGCTTAATGAAAAACTGTTTTTT. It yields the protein CASSSRGLNEKLFF.

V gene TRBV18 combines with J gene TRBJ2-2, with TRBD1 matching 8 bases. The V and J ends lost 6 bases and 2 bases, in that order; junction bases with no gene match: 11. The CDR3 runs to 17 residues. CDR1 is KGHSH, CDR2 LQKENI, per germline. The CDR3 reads CASSPTQDRANTGELFF. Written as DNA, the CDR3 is TGTGCCAGCTCGCCAACTCAGGACAGGGCAAACACCGGGGAGCTGTTTTTT.

CDR3 sequence reads: CASSFLTGTAYGYTF. For the CDR3, the DNA is TGCGCCAGCAGCTTCCTGACCGGGACAGCTTATGGCTACACCTTC. This chain uses TRBV5-1 with TRBJ1-2, with 7 bases matching TRBD1. After removal of 2 bases from V and 5 bases from J, the junction contained 9 bases not matched to a gene. The length of the CDR3 is 15 residues. Germline values: CDR1 SGHRS, CDR2 YFSETQ.

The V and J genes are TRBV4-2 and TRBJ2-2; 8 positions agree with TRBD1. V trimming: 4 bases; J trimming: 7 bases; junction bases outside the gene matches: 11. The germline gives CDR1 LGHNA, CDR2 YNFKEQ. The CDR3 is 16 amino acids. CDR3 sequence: CASSRGQGVSDGELFF. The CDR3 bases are TGTGCCAGCAGCCGCGGACAGGGAGTATCAGACGGGGAGCTGTTTTTT.